At least ten counts were recorded for the clone carrying this T cell receptor (beta chain). Its target is unknown. V gave up 0 bases and J gave up 1 base; unmatched junction bases: 10. The length of the CDR3 is 19 residues. CDR1 is SGHRS, CDR2 YFSETQ, per germline. Isolation yielded PBMCs, at least 7 million per sample, in every case. A sample-barcoded 5' primer and a J-beta primer mix were used in a second PCR of roughly 7 to 11 cycles. TCRdb passed the 5' RACE reads through MiXCR, listing each CDR3 protein once. The sample yields hundreds of thousands of distinct CDR3 sequences, more than 25% seen once. This sample stems from a study of blood T cells in healthy people across ages. Study results and limitations: Considered underestimates were the diversity estimates obtained from one million T cells.

The chain uses TRBV5-1 and TRBJ2-6, with 7 positions matching TRBD1. The TCR sequence derives from a woman aged 80 or older in good health. What was sequenced was blood. CDR3 DNA sequence: TGCGCCAGCAGCTTGGCCCCCGACAGGGTTGGGTCTGGGGCCAACGTCCTGACTTTC. Its translation: CASSLAPDRVGSGANVLTF.